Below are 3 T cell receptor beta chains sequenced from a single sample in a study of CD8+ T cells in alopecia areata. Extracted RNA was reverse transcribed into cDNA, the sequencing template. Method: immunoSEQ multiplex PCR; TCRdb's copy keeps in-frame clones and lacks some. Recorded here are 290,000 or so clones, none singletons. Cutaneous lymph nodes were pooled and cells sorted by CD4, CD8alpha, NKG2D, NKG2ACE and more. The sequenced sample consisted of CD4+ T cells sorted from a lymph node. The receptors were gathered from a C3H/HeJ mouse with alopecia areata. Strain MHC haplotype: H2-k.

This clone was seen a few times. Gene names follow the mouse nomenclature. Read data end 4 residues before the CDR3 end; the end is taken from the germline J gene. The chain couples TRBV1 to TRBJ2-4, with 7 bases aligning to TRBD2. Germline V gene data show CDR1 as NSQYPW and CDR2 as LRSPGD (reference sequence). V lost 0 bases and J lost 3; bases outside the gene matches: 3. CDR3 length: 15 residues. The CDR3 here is CTCSADGGMQNTLYF. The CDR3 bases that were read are TGCACCTGCAGTGCAGATGGGGGGATGCAAAAC. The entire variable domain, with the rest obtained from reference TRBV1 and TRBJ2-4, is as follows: VTLLEQNPRWRLVPRGQAVNLRCILKNSQYPWMSWYQQDLQKQLQWLFTLRSPGDKEVKSLPGADYLATRVTDTELRLQVANMSQGRTLYCTCSADGGMQNTLYFGAGTRLSVL.

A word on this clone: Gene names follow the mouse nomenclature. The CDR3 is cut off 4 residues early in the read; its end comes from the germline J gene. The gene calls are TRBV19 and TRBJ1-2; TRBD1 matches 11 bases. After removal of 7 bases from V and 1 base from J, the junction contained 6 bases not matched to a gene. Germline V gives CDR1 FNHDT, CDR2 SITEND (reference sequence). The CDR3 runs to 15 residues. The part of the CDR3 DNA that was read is TGTGCCAGCGGCCCGGGGACAGGGGGAAACTCC. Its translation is CASGPGTGGNS. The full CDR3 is CASGPGTGGNSDYTF.

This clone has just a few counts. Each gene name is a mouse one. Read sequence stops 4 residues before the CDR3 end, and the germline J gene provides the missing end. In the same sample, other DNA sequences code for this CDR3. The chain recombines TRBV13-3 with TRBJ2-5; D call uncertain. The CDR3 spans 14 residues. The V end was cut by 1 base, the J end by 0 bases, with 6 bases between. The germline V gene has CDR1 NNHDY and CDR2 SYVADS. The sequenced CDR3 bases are TGTGCCAGCAGTGATAGAGGGAACCAAGAC. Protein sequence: CASSDRGNQD. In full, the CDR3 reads CASSDRGNQDTQYF.